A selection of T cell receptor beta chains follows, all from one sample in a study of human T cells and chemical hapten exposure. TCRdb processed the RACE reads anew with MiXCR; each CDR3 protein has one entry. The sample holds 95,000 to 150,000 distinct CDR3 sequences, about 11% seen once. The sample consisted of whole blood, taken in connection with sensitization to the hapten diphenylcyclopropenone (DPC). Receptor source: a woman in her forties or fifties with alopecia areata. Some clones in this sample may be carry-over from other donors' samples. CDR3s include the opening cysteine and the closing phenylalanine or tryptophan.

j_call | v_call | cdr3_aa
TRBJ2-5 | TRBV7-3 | CASSPTGVSQETQYF
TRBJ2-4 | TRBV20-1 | CSARDLGTAKNIQYF
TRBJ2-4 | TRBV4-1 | CASSQPGVGNIQYF
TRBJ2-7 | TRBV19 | CASSSGGFYEQYF
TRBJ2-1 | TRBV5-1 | CASSYGAGGEQFF
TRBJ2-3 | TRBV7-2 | CASSWGTGLADTQYF
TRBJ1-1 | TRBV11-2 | CASKGGSPHRNTEAFF
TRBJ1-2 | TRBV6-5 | CASSLLRQGASGYTF
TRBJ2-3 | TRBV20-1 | CSPTSTDTQYF
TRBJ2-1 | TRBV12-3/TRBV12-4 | CASSLGPQNEQFF
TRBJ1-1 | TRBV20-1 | CSAAQSGTEAFF
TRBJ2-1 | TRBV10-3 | CAISESAANNEQFF
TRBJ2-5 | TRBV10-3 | CAISESTGEETQYF
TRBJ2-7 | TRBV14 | CASSQERGYEQYF
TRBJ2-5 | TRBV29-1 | CSVEEMPSGRHAETQYF
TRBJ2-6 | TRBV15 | CATSRDRAGANVLTF
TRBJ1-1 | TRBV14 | CASSQEVRPGRNRGTEAFF
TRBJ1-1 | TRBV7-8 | CASSLDRNRGTEAFF
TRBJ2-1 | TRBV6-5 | CASSPRTGYLNEQFF
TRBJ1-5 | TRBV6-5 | CASSSFANQPQHF
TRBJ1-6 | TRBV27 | CASSDGTGDPPLHF
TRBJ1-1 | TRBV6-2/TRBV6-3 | CASRQGAREAFF
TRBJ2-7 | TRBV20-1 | CSSRRGDYSYEQYF
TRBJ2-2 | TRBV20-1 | CSAPPPGQSYTGELFF
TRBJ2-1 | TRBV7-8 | CASSLFRDNNEQFF
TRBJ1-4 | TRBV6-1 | CASSEVQGINEKLFF
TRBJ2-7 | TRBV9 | CASSVAAAGVAEQYF
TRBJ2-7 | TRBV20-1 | CSATSLAGPREQYF
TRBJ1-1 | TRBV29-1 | CSVERRTGGPEAFF
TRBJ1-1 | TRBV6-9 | CASSYELGGREEATEAFF
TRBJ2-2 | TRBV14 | CASSPRAGTGELFF
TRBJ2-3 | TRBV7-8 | CASSDDRGTDTQYF
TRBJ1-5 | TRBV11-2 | CASSLGGPQPQHF
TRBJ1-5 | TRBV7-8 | CASSSGGEQPQHF
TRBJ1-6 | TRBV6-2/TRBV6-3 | CASRLDSDDSPLHF
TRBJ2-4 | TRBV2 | CASRDGRPLAKNIQYF
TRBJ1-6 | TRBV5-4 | CASSLGDRNSPLHF
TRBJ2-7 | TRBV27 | CASSFRGGYEQYF
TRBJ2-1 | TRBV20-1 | CSARETGSFLPNEQFF
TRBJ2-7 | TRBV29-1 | CSAGGMRSYEQYF
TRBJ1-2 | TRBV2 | CASPAYGYTF
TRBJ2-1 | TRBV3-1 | CASSSRTARFGEQFF
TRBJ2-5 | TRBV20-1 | CSARLDAATQYF
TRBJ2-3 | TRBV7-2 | CASSQVGSGVTTDTQYF
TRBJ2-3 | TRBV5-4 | CASKTQGTDTQYF
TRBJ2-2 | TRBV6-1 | CASSEDHRGRKRTGELFF
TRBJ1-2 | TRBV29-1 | CSVARDREGYTF
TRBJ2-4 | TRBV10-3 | CAISGGPEEIQYF
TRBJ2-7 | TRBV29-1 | CSARASGTLQYF
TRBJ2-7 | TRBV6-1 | CASSWLYEQYF
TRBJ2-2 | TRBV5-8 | CASSLQGPNTGELFF